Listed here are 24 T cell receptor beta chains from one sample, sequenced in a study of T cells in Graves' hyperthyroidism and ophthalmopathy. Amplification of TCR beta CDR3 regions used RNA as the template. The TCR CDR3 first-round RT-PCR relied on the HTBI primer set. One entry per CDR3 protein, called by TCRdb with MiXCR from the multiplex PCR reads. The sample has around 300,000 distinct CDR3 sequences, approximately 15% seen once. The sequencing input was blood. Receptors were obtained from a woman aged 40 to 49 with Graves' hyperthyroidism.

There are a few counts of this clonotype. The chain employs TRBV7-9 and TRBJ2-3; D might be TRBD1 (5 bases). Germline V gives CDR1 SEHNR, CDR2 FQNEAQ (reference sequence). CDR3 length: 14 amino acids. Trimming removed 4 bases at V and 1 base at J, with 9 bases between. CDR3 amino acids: CASSSLTGTDTQYF. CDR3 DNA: TGTGCCAGCAGCTCCTTGACAGGCACAGATACGCAGTATTTT. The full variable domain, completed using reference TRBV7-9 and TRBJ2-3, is DTGVSQNPRHKITKRGQNVTFRCDPISEHNRLYWYRQTLGQGPEFLTYFQNEAQLEKSRLLSDRFSAERPKGSFSTLEIQRTEQGDSAMYLCASSSLTGTDTQYFGPGTRLTVL.

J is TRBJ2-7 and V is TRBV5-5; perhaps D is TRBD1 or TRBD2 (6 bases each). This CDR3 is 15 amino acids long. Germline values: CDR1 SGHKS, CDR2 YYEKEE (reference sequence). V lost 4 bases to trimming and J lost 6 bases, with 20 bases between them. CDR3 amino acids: CASSRGAQGTGEQYF. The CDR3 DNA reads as TGTGCCAGCAGCAGGGGGGCACAGGGAACGGGCGAGCAGTACTTC.

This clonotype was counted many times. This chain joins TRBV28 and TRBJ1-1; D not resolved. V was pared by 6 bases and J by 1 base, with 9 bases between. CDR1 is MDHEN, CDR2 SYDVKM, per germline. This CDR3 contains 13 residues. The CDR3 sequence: CASRVVENTEAFF. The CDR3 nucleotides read TGTGCCAGCAGGGTAGTGGAGAACACTGAAGCTTTCTTT. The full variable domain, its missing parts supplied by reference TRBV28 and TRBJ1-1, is DVKVTQSSRYLVKRTGEKVFLECVQDMDHENMFWYRQDPGLGLRLIYFSYDVKMKEKGDIPEGYSVSREKKERFSLILESASTNQTSMYLCASRVVENTEAFFGQGTRLTVV.

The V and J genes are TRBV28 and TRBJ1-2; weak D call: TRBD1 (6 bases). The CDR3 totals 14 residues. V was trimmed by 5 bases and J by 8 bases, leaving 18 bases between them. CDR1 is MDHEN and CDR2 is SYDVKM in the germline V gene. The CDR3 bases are TGTGCCAGCAGTATACCCGGGACACGGCAGGGCTACACCTTC. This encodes CASSIPGTRQGYTF.

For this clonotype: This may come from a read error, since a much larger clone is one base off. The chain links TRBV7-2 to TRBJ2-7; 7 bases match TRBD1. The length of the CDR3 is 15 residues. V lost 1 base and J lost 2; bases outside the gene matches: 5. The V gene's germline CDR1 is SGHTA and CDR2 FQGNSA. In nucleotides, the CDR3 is TGTACCAGCAGCTTAGGAAACAGGGGTGCCTACGAGCAGTACTTC. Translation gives CTSSLGNRGAYEQYF.

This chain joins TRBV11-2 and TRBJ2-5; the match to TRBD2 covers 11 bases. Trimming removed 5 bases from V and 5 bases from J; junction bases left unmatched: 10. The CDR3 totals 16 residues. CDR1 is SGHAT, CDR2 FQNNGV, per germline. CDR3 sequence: CASSRQLAGVAETQYF. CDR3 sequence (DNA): TGTGCCAGCAGCCGACAACTAGCGGGAGTTGCGGAGACCCAGTACTTC.

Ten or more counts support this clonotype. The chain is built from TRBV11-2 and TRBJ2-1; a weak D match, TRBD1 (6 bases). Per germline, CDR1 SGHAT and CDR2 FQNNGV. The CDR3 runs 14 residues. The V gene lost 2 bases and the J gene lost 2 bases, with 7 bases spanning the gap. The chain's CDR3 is CASSLPGAYNEQFF. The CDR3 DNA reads TGTGCCAGCAGCTTACCAGGGGCCTACAATGAGCAGTTCTTC. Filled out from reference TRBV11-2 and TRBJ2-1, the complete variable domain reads EAGVAQSPRYKIIEKRQSVAFWCNPISGHATLYWYQQILGQGPKLLIQFQNNGVVDDSQLPKDRFSAERLKGVDSTLKIQPAKLEDSAVYLCASSLPGAYNEQFFGPGTRLTVL.

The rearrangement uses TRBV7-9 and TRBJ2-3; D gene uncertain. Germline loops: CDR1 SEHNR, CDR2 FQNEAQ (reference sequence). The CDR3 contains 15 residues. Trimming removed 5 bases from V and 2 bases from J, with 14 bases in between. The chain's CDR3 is CASSPGRFDTDTQYF. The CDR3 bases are TGTGCCAGCAGCCCCGGACGGTTCGACACAGATACGCAGTATTTT.

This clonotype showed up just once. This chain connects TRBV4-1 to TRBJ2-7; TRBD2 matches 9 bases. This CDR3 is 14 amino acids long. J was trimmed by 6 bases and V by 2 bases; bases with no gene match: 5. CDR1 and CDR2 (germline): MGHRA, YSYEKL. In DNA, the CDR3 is TGCGCCAGCAGCCAATATAGCGGGAGCGGCGAGCAGTACTTC. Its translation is CASSQYSGSGEQYF.

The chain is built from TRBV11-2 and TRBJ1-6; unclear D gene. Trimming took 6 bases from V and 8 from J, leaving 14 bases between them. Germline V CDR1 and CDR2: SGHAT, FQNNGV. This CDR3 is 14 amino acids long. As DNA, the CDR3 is TGTGCCAGCAGTCCGGGCGGCCAGGATTCACCCCTCCACTTT. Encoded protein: CASSPGGQDSPLHF.

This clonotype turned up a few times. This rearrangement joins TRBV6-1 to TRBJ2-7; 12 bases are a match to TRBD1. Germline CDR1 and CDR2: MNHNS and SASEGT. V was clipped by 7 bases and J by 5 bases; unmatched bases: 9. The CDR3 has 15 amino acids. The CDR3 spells CASKWSGTGGDEQYF. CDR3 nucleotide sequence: TGTGCCAGCAAGTGGTCCGGGACAGGGGGCGACGAGCAGTACTTC.

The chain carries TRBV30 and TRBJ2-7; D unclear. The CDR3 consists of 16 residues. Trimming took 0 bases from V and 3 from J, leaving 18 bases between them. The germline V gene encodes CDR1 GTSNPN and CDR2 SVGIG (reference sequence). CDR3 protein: CAWSVGPPGWGYEQYF. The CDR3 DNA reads TGTGCCTGGAGTGTAGGGCCCCCGGGTTGGGGCTACGAGCAGTACTTC.

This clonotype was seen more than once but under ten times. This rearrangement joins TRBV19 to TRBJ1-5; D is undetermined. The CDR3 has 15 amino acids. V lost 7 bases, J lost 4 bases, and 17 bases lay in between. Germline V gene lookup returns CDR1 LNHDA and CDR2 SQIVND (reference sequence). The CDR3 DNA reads TGTGCCAGTACCCATCTGACCCTGGGGAATCAGCCCCAGCATTTT. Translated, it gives CASTHLTLGNQPQHF.

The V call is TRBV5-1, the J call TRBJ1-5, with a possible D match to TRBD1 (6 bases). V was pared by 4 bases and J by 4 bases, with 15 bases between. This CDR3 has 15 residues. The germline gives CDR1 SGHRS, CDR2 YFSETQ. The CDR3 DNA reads TGCGCCAGCAGCCCCGTGGGGGGCCTGAATCAGCCCCAGCATTTT. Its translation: CASSPVGGLNQPQHF.

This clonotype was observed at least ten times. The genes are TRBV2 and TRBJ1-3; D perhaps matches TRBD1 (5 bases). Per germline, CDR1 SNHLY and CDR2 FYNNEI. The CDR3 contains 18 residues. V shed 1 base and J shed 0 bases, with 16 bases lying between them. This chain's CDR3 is CASSEVTAPKSSGNTIYF. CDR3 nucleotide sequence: TGTGCCAGCAGTGAAGTGACAGCTCCGAAGAGCTCTGGAAACACCATATATTTT. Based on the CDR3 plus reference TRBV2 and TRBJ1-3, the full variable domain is EPEVTQTPSHQVTQMGQEVILRCVPISNHLYFYWYRQILGQKVEFLVSFYNNEISEKSEIFDDQFSVERPDGSNFTLKIRSTKLEDSAMYFCASSEVTAPKSSGNTIYFGEGSWLTVV.

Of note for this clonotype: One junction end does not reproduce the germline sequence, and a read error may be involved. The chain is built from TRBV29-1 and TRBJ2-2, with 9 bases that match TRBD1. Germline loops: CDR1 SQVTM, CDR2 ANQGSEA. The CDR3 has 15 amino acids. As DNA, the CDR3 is TGCAGCGTCAAACAGGGGGCGCATAACACCGGGGAGCTGTCTTTT. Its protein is CSVKQGAHNTGELSF.

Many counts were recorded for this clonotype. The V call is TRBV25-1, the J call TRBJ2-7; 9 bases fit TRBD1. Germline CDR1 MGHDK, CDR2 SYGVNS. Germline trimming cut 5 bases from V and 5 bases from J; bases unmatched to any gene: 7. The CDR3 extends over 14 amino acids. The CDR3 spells CASSHPGQGHEQYF. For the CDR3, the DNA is TGTGCCAGCAGTCACCCGGGACAGGGCCACGAGCAGTACTTC.

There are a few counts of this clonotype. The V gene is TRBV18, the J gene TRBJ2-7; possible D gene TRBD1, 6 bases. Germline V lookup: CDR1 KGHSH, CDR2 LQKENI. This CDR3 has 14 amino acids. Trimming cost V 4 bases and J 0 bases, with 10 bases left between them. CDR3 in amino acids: CASSLDRNSYEQYF. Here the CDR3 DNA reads TGTGCCAGCTCACTCGACAGGAACTCCTACGAGCAGTACTTC.

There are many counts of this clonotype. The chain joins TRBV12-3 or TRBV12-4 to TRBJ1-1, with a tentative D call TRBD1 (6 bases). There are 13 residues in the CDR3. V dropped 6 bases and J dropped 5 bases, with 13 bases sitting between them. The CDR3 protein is CASRYRARTEAFF. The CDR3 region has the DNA TGTGCCAGCAGGTACAGGGCGAGGACTGAAGCTTTCTTT.

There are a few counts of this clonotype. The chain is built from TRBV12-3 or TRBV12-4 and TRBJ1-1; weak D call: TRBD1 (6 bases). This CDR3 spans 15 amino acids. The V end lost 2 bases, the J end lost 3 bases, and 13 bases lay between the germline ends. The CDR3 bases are TGTGCCAGCAGTTTATACACTAACAGGGACACTGAAGCTTTCTTT. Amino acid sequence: CASSLYTNRDTEAFF.

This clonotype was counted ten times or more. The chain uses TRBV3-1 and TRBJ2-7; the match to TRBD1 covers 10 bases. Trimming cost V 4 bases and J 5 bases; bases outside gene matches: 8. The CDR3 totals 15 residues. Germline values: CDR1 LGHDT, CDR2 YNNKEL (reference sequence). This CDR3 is CASSRTDRGVHEQYF. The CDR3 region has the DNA TGTGCCAGCAGCCGAACGGACAGGGGGGTCCACGAGCAGTACTTC.

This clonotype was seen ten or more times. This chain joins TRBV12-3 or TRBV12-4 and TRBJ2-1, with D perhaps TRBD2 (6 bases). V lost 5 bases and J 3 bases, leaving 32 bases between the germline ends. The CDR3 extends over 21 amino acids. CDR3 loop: CASSTLRAGLNGGGNYNEQFF. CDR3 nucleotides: TGTGCCAGCAGTACGCTCCGGGCAGGCCTTAATGGAGGAGGGAACTACAATGAGCAGTTCTTC.

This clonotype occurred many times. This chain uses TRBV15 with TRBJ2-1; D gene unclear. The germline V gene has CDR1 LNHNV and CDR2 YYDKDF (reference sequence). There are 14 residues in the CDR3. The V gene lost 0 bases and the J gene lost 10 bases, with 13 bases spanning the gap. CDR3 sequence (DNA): TGTGCCACCAGCAGAGATCGGAACCCTACCGAGCAGTTCTTC. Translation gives CATSRDRNPTEQFF.

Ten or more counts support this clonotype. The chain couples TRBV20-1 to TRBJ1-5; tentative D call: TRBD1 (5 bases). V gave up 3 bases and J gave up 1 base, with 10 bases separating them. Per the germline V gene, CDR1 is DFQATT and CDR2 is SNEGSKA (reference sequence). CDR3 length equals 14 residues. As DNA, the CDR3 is TGCAGTGCTAGGGGGGGGAACAGCAATCAGCCCCAGCATTTT. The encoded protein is CSARGGNSNQPQHF.